These 9 T cell receptor beta chains originate from one sample sequenced in a study of immune cell composition in non-small cell lung cancer. Clones were read by immunoSEQ multiplex PCR, and TCRdb kept only the in-frame ones, dropping some. The repertoire consists of 5,000 or so clones, with roughly 72% occurring once and the leading ten covering roughly 13%. The normal lung sample lay at least 3 cm, and maximally far, from the tumour. Source material: non-adjacent lung tissue. These receptors were obtained from a human donor with non-small cell lung cancer.

This chain links TRBV2 with TRBJ1-1; TRBD1 aligns across 9 bases. The V gene end was trimmed by 6 bases and the J gene end by 7 bases; junction bases not matched to a gene: 9. Germline V gene sequence: CDR1 SNHLY, CDR2 FYNNEI. This CDR3 is 14 amino acids long. The CDR3 here is CASRKGTGSYEAFF. The CDR3 region has the DNA TGTGCCAGCAGGAAAGGGACAGGGTCCTATGAAGCTTTCTTT.

The chain has TRBV9 and TRBJ1-5; no firm D call. Trimming removed 0 bases from V and 6 bases from J, with 16 bases in between. The CDR3 extends over 16 amino acids. Looked up from germline, CDR1 is SGDLS and CDR2 is YYNGEE. Here the CDR3 reads CASSVEAGLTGQPQHF. The CDR3 region has the DNA TGTGCCAGCAGCGTAGAGGCAGGACTAACGGGTCAGCCCCAGCATTTT.

The genes are TRBV7-9 and TRBJ2-3, with 9 positions matching TRBD1. CDR1 and CDR2 from the germline V gene are SEHNR and FQNEAQ (reference sequence). V lost 6 bases, J lost 7 bases, and 11 bases stayed unmatched. This CDR3 region has 15 residues. The DNA of the CDR3 is TGTGCCAGCAGGGGGACCTCTACAGGGGGCCATACGCAGTATTTT. It encodes CASRGTSTGGHTQYF.

The chain is built from TRBV11-2 and TRBJ2-5, with 7 nucleotides matching TRBD2. The CDR3 length is 13 residues. Looked up from germline, CDR1 is SGHAT and CDR2 is FQNNGV. After removal of 8 bases from V and 4 bases from J, the junction contained 7 bases not matched to a gene. This CDR3 reads CASERGLGETQYF. In DNA, the CDR3 is TGTGCCAGCGAGCGGGGCCTCGGAGAGACCCAGTACTTC.

This chain's CDR3 is CASSLEGGRYEQFF. CDR3 bases: TGTGCCAGCAGCTTGGAAGGCGGGAGATACGAGCAGTTCTTC. The chain is built from TRBV5-4 and TRBJ2-1, with 7 bases matching TRBD2. The junction had 7 bases not matched to a gene; V was cut back by 0 bases and J by 10 bases. Germline lookup yields CDR1 SGHNT and CDR2 YYREEE (reference sequence). This CDR3 is built from 14 residues.

On this clone: A junction boundary mismatches the germline segment, possibly from a read error. The rearrangement links TRBV6-5 to TRBJ1-3, with D unclear. CDR1 is MNHEY, CDR2 SVGAGI, per germline. The CDR3 covers 15 residues. CDR3 bases: TGTGCCAGCAGTTACTCGTACGACTCTAGAAACACCATATATTTT. Translating gives CASSYSYDSRNTIYF.

Of note for this clone: Germline is not matched at one junction end, which may reflect a read error. The V and J genes are TRBV4-3 and TRBJ2-2; D remains ambiguous. Germline V lookup: CDR1 LGHNA, CDR2 YSLEER. The CDR3 extends over 14 amino acids. In DNA, the CDR3 is TGCGCCAGCAGCGAAGACTCTAACACCGGGGAGCTGTTTTTT. Its translation is CASSEDSNTGELFF.

The CDR3 protein is CASSLSAGYYNEQFF. CDR3 DNA: TGTGCCAGCAGTTTATCTGCGGGGTACTACAATGAGCAGTTCTTC. This sequence joins TRBV27 and TRBJ2-1; tentative D call: TRBD2 (6 bases). V was clipped by 0 bases and J by 3 bases, with 9 bases between them. The CDR3 extends over 15 amino acids. Germline lookup yields CDR1 MNHEY and CDR2 SMNVEV (reference sequence).

The J gene is TRBJ2-5, the V gene TRBV2; the D gene is possibly TRBD2 (7 bases). V lost 6 bases, J lost 5 bases, and 19 bases lay in between. This CDR3 has 15 residues. CDR1 and CDR2 (germline): SNHLY, FYNNEI. DNA of the CDR3: TGTGCCAGCAGGGCCTTGAGAGGGGGGGGTGAGACCCAGTACTTC. Residues: CASRALRGGGETQYF.